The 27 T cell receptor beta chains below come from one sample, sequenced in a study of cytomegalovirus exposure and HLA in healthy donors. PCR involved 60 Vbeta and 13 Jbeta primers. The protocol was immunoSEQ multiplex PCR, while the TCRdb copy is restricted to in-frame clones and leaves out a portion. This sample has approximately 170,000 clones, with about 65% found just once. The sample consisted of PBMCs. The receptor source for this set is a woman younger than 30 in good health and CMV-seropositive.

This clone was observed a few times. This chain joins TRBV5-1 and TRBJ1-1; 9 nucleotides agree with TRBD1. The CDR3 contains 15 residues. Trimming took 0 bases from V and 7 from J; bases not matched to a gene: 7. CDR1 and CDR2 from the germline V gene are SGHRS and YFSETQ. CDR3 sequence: CASSLVGQGFIEAFF. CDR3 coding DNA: TGCGCCAGCAGCTTGGTAGGACAGGGGTTCATTGAAGCTTTCTTT.

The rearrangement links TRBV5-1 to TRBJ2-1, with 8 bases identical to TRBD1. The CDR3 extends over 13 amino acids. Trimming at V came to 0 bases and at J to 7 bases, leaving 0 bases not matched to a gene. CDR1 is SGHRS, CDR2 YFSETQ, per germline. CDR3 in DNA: TGCGCCAGCAGCTTGGGGGACAGGAATGAGCAGTTCTTC. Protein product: CASSLGDRNEQFF.

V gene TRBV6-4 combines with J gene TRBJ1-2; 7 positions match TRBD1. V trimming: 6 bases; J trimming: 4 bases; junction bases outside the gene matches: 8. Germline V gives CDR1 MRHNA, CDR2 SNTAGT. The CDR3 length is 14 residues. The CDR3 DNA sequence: TGTGCCAGCAGAGCAGGACAGGAGACCTATGGCTACACCTTC. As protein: CASRAGQETYGYTF.

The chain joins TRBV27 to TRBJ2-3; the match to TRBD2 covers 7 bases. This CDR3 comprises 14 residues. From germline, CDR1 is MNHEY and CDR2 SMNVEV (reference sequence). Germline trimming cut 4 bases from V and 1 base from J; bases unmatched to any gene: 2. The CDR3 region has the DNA TGTGCCAGCAGTTCCGCGGGGGGCACAGATACGCAGTATTTT. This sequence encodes CASSSAGGTDTQYF.

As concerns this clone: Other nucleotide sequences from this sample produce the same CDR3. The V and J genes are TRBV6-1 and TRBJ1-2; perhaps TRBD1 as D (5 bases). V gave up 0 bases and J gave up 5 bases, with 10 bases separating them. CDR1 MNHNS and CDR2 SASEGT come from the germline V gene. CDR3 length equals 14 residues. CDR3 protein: CASSEALGGYGYTF. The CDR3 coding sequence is TGTGCCAGCAGTGAAGCGCTTGGGGGGTATGGCTACACCTTC.

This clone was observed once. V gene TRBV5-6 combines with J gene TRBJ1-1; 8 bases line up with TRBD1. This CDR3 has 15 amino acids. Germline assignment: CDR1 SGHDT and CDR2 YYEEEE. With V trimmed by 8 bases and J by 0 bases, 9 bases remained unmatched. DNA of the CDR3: TGTGCCAGTAGGGACGGACAGGGAATGAACACTGAAGCTTTCTTT. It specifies CASRDGQGMNTEAFF.

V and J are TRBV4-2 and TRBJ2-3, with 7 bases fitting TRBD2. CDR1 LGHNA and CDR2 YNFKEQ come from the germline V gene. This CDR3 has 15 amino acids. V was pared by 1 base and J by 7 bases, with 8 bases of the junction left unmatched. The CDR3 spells CASSQGGGGRYTQYF. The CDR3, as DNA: TGTGCCAGCAGCCAAGGTGGGGGGGGGAGATATACGCAGTATTTT.

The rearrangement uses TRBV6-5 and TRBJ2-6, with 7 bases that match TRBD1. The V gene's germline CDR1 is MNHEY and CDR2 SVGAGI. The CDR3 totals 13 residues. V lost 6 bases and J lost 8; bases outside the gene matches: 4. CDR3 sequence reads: CASRTQGTNVLTF. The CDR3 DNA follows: TGTGCCAGCAGGACACAGGGGACCAACGTCCTGACTTTC.

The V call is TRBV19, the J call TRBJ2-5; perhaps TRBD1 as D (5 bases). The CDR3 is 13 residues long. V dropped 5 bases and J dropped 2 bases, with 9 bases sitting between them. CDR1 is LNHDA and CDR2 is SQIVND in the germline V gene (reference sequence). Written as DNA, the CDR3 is TGTGCCAGTAGTGGTGACAGTCAAGAGACCCAGTACTTC. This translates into CASSGDSQETQYF. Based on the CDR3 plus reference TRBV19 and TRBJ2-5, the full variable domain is DGGITQSPKYLFRKEGQNVTLSCEQNLNHDAMYWYRQDPGQGLRLIYYSQIVNDFQKGDIAEGYSVSREKKESFPLTVTSAQKNPTAFYLCASSGDSQETQYFGPGTRLLVL.

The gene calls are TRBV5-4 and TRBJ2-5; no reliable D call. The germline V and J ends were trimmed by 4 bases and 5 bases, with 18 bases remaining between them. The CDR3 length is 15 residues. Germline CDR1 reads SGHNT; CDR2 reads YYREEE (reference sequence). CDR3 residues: CASSHPLRSRETQYF. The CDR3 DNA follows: TGTGCCAGCAGCCACCCCCTTCGGTCGCGGGAGACCCAGTACTTC.

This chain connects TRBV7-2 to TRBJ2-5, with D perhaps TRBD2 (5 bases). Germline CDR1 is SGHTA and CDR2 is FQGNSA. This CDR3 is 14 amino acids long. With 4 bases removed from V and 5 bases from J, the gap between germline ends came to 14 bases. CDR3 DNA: TGTGCCAGCAGCTCCCCGACTAATCCGGAGACCCAGTACTTC. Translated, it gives CASSSPTNPETQYF.

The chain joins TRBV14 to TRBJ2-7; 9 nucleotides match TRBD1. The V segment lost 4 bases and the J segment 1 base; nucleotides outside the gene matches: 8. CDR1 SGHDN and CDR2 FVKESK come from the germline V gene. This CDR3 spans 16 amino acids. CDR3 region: CASSPTGGAGSYEQYF. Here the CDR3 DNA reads TGTGCCAGCAGCCCAACAGGGGGCGCGGGGTCCTACGAGCAGTACTTC.

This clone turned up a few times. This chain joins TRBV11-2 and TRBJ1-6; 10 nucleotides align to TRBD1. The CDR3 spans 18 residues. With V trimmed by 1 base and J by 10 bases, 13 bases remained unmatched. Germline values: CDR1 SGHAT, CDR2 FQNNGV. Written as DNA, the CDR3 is TGTGCCAGCAGCTTAGCTAGGCAGGGACAGGGGTTACTATCACCCCTCCACTTT. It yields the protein CASSLARQGQGLLSPLHF. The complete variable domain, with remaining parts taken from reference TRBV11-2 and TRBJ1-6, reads EAGVAQSPRYKIIEKRQSVAFWCNPISGHATLYWYQQILGQGPKLLIQFQNNGVVDDSQLPKDRFSAERLKGVDSTLKIQPAKLEDSAVYLCASSLARQGQGLLSPLHFGNGTRLTVT.

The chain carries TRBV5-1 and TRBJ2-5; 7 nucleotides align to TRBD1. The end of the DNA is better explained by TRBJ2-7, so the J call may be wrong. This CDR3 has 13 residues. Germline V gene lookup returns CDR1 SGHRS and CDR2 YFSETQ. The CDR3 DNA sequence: TGCGCCAGCAGCTCGGGACAGAGCTACGAGCAGTACTTC. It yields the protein CASSSGQSYEQYF.

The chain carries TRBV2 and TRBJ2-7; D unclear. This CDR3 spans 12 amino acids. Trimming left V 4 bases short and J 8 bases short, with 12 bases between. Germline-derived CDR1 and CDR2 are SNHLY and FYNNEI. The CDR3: CASSGSSLKQYF. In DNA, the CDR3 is TGTGCCAGCAGTGGTAGTAGCCTGAAGCAGTACTTC.

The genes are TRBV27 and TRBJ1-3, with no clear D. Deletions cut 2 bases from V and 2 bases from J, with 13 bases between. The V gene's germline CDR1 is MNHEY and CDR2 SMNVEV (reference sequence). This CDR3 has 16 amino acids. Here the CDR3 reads CASSLSAGLAGNTIYF. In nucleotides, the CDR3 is TGTGCCAGCAGTTTAAGCGCGGGGTTAGCTGGAAACACCATATATTTT.

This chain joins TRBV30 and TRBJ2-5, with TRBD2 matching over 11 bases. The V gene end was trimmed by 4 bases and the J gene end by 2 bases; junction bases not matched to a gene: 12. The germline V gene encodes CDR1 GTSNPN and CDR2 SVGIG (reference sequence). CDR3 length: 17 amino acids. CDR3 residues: CAWKPSLAGVWQETQYF. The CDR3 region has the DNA TGTGCCTGGAAGCCGTCACTAGCGGGAGTTTGGCAAGAGACCCAGTACTTC.

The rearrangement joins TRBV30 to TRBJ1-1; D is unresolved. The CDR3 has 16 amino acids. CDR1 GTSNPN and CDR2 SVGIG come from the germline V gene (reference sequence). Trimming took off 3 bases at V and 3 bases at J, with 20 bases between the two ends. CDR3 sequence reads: CAWSPAGRYDYTEAFF. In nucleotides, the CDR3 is TGTGCCTGGAGCCCAGCGGGGAGGTATGATTACACTGAAGCTTTCTTT.

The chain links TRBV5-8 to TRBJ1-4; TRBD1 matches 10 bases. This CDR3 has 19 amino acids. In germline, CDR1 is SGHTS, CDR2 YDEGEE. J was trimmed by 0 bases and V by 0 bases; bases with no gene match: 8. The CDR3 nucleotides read TGTGCCAGCAGCTTGGGGTCGACAGGGGGCGGACCAACTAATGAAAAACTGTTTTTT. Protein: CASSLGSTGGGPTNEKLFF.

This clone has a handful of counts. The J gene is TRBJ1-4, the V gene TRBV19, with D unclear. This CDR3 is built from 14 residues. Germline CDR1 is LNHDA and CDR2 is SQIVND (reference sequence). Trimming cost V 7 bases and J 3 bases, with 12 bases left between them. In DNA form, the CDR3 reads TGTGCCAGTAATCGCGGGTACTCTAATGAAAAACTGTTTTTT. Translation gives CASNRGYSNEKLFF.

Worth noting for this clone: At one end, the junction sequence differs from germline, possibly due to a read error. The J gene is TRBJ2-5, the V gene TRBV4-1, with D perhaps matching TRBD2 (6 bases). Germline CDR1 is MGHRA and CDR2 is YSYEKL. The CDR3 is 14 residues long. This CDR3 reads CASSPPGVWETQHF. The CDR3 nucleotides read TGCGCCAGCAGCCCCCCGGGAGTTTGGGAGACCCAGCACTTC.

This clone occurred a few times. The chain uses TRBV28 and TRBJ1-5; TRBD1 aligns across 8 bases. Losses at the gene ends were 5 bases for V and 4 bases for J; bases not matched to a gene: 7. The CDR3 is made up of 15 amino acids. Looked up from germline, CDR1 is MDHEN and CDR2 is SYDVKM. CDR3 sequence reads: CASSVRDRINQPQHF. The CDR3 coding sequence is TGTGCCAGCAGTGTGCGGGACAGGATTAATCAGCCCCAGCATTTT.

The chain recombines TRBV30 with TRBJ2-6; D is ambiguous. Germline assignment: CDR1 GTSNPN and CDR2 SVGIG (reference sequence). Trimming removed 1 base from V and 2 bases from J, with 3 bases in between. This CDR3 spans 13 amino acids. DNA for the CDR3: TGTGCCTGGAGTGCAACTGGGGCCAACGTCCTGACTTTC. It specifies CAWSATGANVLTF.

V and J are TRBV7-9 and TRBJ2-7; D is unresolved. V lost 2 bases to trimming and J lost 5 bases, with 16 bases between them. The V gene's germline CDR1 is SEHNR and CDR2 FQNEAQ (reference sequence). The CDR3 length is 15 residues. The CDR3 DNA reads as TGTGCCAGCAGCTTAACCAGTGAGGCCTTCCACGAGCAGTACTTC. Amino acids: CASSLTSEAFHEQYF. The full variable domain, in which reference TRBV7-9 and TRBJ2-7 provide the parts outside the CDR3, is DTGVSQNPRHKITKRGQNVTFRCDPISEHNRLYWYRQTLGQGPEFLTYFQNEAQLEKSRLLSDRFSAERPKGSFSTLEIQRTEQGDSAMYLCASSLTSEAFHEQYFGPGTRLTVT.

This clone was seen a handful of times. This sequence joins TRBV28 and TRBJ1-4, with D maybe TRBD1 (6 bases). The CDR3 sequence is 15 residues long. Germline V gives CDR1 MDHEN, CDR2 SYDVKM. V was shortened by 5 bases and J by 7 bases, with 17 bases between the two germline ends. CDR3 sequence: CASSPGGAGGEKLFF. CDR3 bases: TGTGCCAGCAGTCCCGGGGGGGCTGGTGGTGAAAAACTGTTTTTT.

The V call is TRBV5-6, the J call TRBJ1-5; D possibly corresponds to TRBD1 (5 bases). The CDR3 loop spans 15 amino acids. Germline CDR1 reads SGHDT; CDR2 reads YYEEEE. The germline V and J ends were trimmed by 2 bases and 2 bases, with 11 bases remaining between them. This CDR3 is CASSFRGMGNQPQHF. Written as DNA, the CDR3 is TGTGCCAGCAGCTTCCGGGGGATGGGCAATCAGCCCCAGCATTTT.

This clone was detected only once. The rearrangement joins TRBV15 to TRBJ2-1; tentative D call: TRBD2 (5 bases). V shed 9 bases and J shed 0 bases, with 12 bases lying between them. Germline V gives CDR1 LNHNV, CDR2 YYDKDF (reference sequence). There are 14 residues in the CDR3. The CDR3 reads CATYSGSSYNEQFF. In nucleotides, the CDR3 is TGTGCCACTTACAGCGGCAGCTCCTACAATGAGCAGTTCTTC.